This T cell receptor (beta chain) was identified during a study of regulatory T cells in long-lasting Graves disease. Whole-study findings and limits: The study found persistent patients shared more public clonotypes (roughly 2,800) than new patients (nearly 1,000). With a small sample size, accuracy may have been reduced. The study found lower TCR diversity in persistent Graves' patients than in newly diagnosed ones.

Germline-derived CDR1 and CDR2 are ENHRY and SYGVKD. This CDR3 has 12 amino acids. The germline V and J ends were trimmed by 4 bases and 14 bases, with 17 bases remaining between them. Details on this clonotype: Its antigen is unknown.

Time point denoted: persistent/refractory GD, antithyroid drugs over 5 years with positive TRAb. After RNA was extracted from PBMCs, the TCR library was made from it. As collected, the peripheral blood samples measured around 9 milliliters each and went into EDTA tubes. CDR3 regions were amplified by Arm-PCR using iRepertoire HTBI primers to build TCR beta libraries. TCRdb fed the multiplex PCR reads into MiXCR, producing one record per CDR3 protein. The sample consists of over 650,000 distinct CDR3 sequences, around 30% of them appearing once. The clonotype was recovered from a female donor with Graves disease. Material: peripheral blood mononuclear cells (PBMCs), obtained when the disease was refractory, from a patient treated with antithyroid drugs. J is TRBJ1-2 and V is TRBV10-3; perhaps TRBD1 as D (5 bases). CDR3 residues: CAISGDRWVFTF. CDR3 in DNA: TGTGCCATCAGTGGGGACCGCTGGGTTTTTACCTTC.